The rows below give T cell receptor beta chains drawn from one sample of a study of blood T cells in healthy people across ages. Each CDR3 protein gets one entry after TCRdb re-called the 5' RACE reads with MiXCR. The repertoire consists of about 680,000 distinct CDR3 sequences, with about 52% occurring once and the leading ten covering roughly 34%. Sequencing used blood. All receptors derive from a woman between 55 and 75 years old in good health. Both conserved end residues are part of each CDR3. Fields, in order: V gene, D gene, J gene, clone size, CDR3 protein, CDR3 DNA. A D gene is named only where the DNA matches it firmly. Clone size is shown for a subset of rows, as once, few, many or a class of expanded clone.

v_gene: TRBV6-5
d_gene: .
j_gene: TRBJ2-2
abundance: few
CDR3aa: CASRRFTGMSTGELFF
CDR3nt: TGTGCCAGCCGGCGTTTTACAGGGATGAGCACCGGGGAGCTGTTTTTT

v_gene: TRBV24-1
d_gene: TRBD2
j_gene: TRBJ2-1
abundance: .
CDR3aa: CATSVGRRLAGGNNEQFF
CDR3nt: TGTGCCACCAGTGTAGGTCGGCGACTAGCCGGAGGAAACAATGAGCAGTTCTTC

v_gene: TRBV18
d_gene: TRBD2
j_gene: TRBJ2-1
abundance: .
CDR3aa: CASSPGRGTEQFF
CDR3nt: TGTGCCAGCTCACCAGGGCGGGGGACCGAGCAGTTCTTC

v_gene: TRBV7-2
d_gene: .
j_gene: TRBJ2-7
abundance: few
CDR3aa: CASSLGVPYEQYF
CDR3nt: TGTGCCAGCAGCTTAGGGGTCCCCTACGAGCAGTACTTC

v_gene: TRBV27
d_gene: TRBD2
j_gene: TRBJ2-1
abundance: .
CDR3aa: CASTTREGYNEQFF
CDR3nt: TGTGCCAGCACAACCCGGGAGGGCTACAATGAGCAGTTCTTC

v_gene: TRBV29-1
d_gene: .
j_gene: TRBJ2-7
abundance: many
CDR3aa: CSVETRYEQYF
CDR3nt: TGCAGCGTTGAAACCAGATACGAGCAGTACTTC

v_gene: TRBV6-2/TRBV6-3
d_gene: TRBD2
j_gene: TRBJ2-1
abundance: few
CDR3aa: CASRASGSQFKQFF
CDR3nt: TGTGCCAGCAGGGCTAGCGGGAGTCAGTTTAAGCAGTTCTTC

v_gene: TRBV7-6
d_gene: .
j_gene: TRBJ2-7
abundance: .
CDR3aa: CASSPRQTSSYEQYF
CDR3nt: TGTGCCAGCAGCCCCCGACAGACGAGCTCCTACGAGCAGTACTTC

v_gene: TRBV28
d_gene: .
j_gene: TRBJ2-7
abundance: .
CDR3aa: CASSLFLSYEQYF
CDR3nt: TGTGCCAGCAGTTTATTTCTCTCCTACGAGCAGTACTTC

v_gene: TRBV7-2
d_gene: .
j_gene: TRBJ2-7
abundance: .
CDR3aa: CASEEGPSCEQYF
CDR3nt: TGTGCCAGCGAGGAGGGGCCCTCCTGCGAGCAGTACTTC

v_gene: TRBV7-2
d_gene: TRBD1
j_gene: TRBJ1-1
abundance: once
CDR3aa: CASSPRDSSMNTEAFF
CDR3nt: TGTGCCAGCAGCCCCCGGGACAGCTCAATGAACACTGAAGCTTTCTTT

v_gene: TRBV3-1
d_gene: TRBD2
j_gene: TRBJ2-5
abundance: .
CDR3aa: CASSQEFGLEEETQYF
CDR3nt: TGTGCCAGCAGCCAAGAATTCGGACTAGAAGAAGAGACCCAGTACTTC

v_gene: TRBV20-1
d_gene: .
j_gene: TRBJ1-2
abundance: .
CDR3aa: CSAREASLYGYTF
CDR3nt: TGCAGTGCTAGAGAGGCCAGCCTCTATGGCTACACCTTC

v_gene: TRBV20-1
d_gene: .
j_gene: TRBJ2-7
abundance: few
CDR3aa: CSARLAGIHEQYF
CDR3nt: TGCAGTGCTAGGTTGGCAGGGATCCACGAGCAGTACTTC

v_gene: TRBV29-1
d_gene: TRBD1
j_gene: TRBJ1-2
abundance: .
CDR3aa: CSVALSHEQGAGGYTF
CDR3nt: TGCAGCGTCGCACTTTCACATGAACAGGGGGCGGGGGGTTACACCTTC

v_gene: TRBV20-1
d_gene: .
j_gene: TRBJ2-7
abundance: .
CDR3aa: CSARVPGSSYEQYF
CDR3nt: TGCAGTGCTAGAGTACCAGGGAGCTCCTACGAGCAGTACTTC

v_gene: TRBV5-1
d_gene: .
j_gene: TRBJ1-1
abundance: .
CDR3aa: CASSSDTLTEAFF
CDR3nt: TGCGCCAGCAGCTCGGACACGCTCACTGAAGCTTTCTTT

v_gene: TRBV24-1
d_gene: .
j_gene: TRBJ2-7
abundance: .
CDR3aa: CATSDPGLSYEQYF
CDR3nt: TGTGCCACCAGTGATCCAGGACTATCCTACGAGCAGTACTTC

v_gene: TRBV15
d_gene: .
j_gene: TRBJ2-3
abundance: .
CDR3aa: CATSSGLRGRLGRDTQYF
CDR3nt: TGTGCCACCAGCAGTGGATTACGGGGGAGGCTGGGACGAGATACGCAGTATTTT

v_gene: TRBV20-1
d_gene: .
j_gene: TRBJ2-7
abundance: .
CDR3aa: CSANIIGVNEQYF
CDR3nt: TGCAGTGCTAATATTATTGGGGTGAACGAGCAGTACTTC

v_gene: TRBV5-1
d_gene: TRBD2
j_gene: TRBJ2-3
abundance: few
CDR3aa: CASSGGTSGDTQYF
CDR3nt: TGCGCCAGCAGCGGGGGGACTAGCGGAGATACGCAGTATTTT

v_gene: TRBV2
d_gene: .
j_gene: TRBJ2-7
abundance: .
CDR3aa: CASSEAVLSEQYF
CDR3nt: TGTGCCAGCAGTGAAGCGGTACTTAGCGAGCAGTACTTC

v_gene: TRBV29-1
d_gene: .
j_gene: TRBJ2-2
abundance: .
CDR3aa: CSVPLATGELFF
CDR3nt: TGCAGCGTTCCTCTAGCCACCGGGGAGCTGTTTTTT

v_gene: TRBV6-1
d_gene: .
j_gene: TRBJ1-1
abundance: .
CDR3aa: CASSGVAGGTTEAFF
CDR3nt: TGTGCCAGCAGTGGGGTGGCTGGGGGGACCACTGAAGCTTTCTTT

v_gene: TRBV20-1
d_gene: .
j_gene: TRBJ1-1
abundance: .
CDR3aa: CSARVRGATANTEAFF
CDR3nt: TGCAGTGCTAGAGTTAGGGGAGCAACTGCGAACACTGAAGCTTTCTTT

v_gene: TRBV28
d_gene: .
j_gene: TRBJ1-2
abundance: .
CDR3aa: CASSLSGGGVGDYGYTF
CDR3nt: TGTGCCAGCAGTTTATCCGGCGGCGGGGTAGGGGACTATGGCTACACCTTC

v_gene: TRBV20-1
d_gene: TRBD2
j_gene: TRBJ2-7
abundance: .
CDR3aa: CSARVSGEGEQYF
CDR3nt: TGCAGTGCTAGAGTTAGCGGGGAGGGCGAGCAGTACTTC

v_gene: TRBV4-3
d_gene: .
j_gene: TRBJ2-5
abundance: .
CDR3aa: CASSQQTGVQETQYF
CDR3nt: TGCGCCAGCAGCCAACAAACGGGAGTCCAAGAGACCCAGTACTTC

v_gene: TRBV4-2
d_gene: .
j_gene: TRBJ2-2
abundance: .
CDR3aa: CASSQDSTNTGELFF
CDR3nt: TGTGCCAGCAGCCAAGACAGCACTAACACCGGGGAGCTGTTTTTT

v_gene: TRBV11-2
d_gene: TRBD1
j_gene: TRBJ2-4
abundance: few
CDR3aa: CASSFRGQGKNIQYF
CDR3nt: TGTGCCAGCAGCTTCCGGGGACAGGGGAAAAACATTCAGTACTTC

v_gene: TRBV6-5
d_gene: TRBD2
j_gene: TRBJ2-5
abundance: .
CDR3aa: CAIRATSGEETQYF
CDR3nt: TGTGCCATCCGGGCAACTAGCGGGGAGGAGACCCAGTACTTC

v_gene: TRBV6-5
d_gene: .
j_gene: TRBJ2-1
abundance: .
CDR3aa: CASSRGIGNEQFF
CDR3nt: TGTGCCAGCAGTAGGGGTATTGGCAATGAGCAGTTCTTC

v_gene: TRBV12-3/TRBV12-4
d_gene: TRBD1
j_gene: TRBJ1-6
abundance: few
CDR3aa: CASSIRGGGMSPLHF
CDR3nt: TGTGCCAGCAGTATTCGAGGAGGGGGCATGTCACCCCTCCACTTT

v_gene: TRBV29-1
d_gene: .
j_gene: TRBJ2-7
abundance: .
CDR3aa: CSVEKNYEQYF
CDR3nt: TGCAGCGTTGAAAAAAACTACGAGCAGTACTTC

v_gene: TRBV14
d_gene: TRBD2
j_gene: TRBJ2-7
abundance: once
CDR3aa: CASSQRRTSGIQIYEQYF
CDR3nt: TGTGCCAGCAGCCAACGAAGGACTAGCGGGATCCAGATTTACGAGCAGTACTTC

v_gene: TRBV9
d_gene: TRBD2
j_gene: TRBJ2-1
abundance: .
CDR3aa: CASSMGGSSYNEQFF
CDR3nt: TGTGCCAGCAGCATGGGAGGGAGCTCCTACAATGAGCAGTTCTTC

v_gene: TRBV28
d_gene: .
j_gene: TRBJ1-2
abundance: many
CDR3aa: CASSLRDYGYTF
CDR3nt: TGTGCCAGCAGTTTAAGAGACTATGGCTACACCTTC

v_gene: TRBV7-2
d_gene: .
j_gene: TRBJ1-1
abundance: .
CDR3aa: CASSLRGAEAFF
CDR3nt: TGTGCCAGCAGCTTACGGGGCGCTGAAGCTTTCTTT

v_gene: TRBV27
d_gene: TRBD1
j_gene: TRBJ2-7
abundance: .
CDR3aa: CASSYGEGTGFYEQYF
CDR3nt: TGTGCCAGCAGTTACGGGGAGGGGACAGGGTTCTACGAGCAGTACTTC

v_gene: TRBV7-2
d_gene: .
j_gene: TRBJ2-7
abundance: few
CDR3aa: CASTYLIGYEQYF
CDR3nt: TGTGCCAGCACTTATCTTATCGGGTACGAGCAGTACTTC

v_gene: TRBV3-1
d_gene: .
j_gene: TRBJ1-2
abundance: .
CDR3aa: CASSLSGEGYTF
CDR3nt: TGTGCCAGCAGCCTTTCAGGGGAAGGCTACACCTTC

v_gene: TRBV6-4
d_gene: .
j_gene: TRBJ2-3
abundance: .
CDR3aa: CASSAGTRYTTDTQYF
CDR3nt: TGTGCCAGCAGCGCCGGGACACGATATACCACAGATACGCAGTATTTT

v_gene: TRBV7-9
d_gene: TRBD1
j_gene: TRBJ1-5
abundance: .
CDR3aa: CASSSRGVEGQPQHF
CDR3nt: TGTGCCAGCAGCTCCAGGGGGGTAGAAGGGCAGCCCCAGCATTTT

v_gene: TRBV20-1
d_gene: .
j_gene: TRBJ2-1
abundance: .
CDR3aa: CSASRAAYNEQFF
CDR3nt: TGCAGTGCTAGTAGGGCTGCCTACAATGAGCAGTTCTTC

v_gene: TRBV7-2
d_gene: .
j_gene: TRBJ2-1
abundance: many
CDR3aa: CASSLSGAYNEQFF
CDR3nt: TGTGCCAGCAGCCTATCAGGGGCCTACAATGAGCAGTTCTTC

v_gene: TRBV4-3
d_gene: TRBD2
j_gene: TRBJ2-5
abundance: .
CDR3aa: CASSHGSGDYVTQYF
CDR3nt: TGCGCCAGCAGCCACGGAAGCGGGGACTATGTAACGCAGTACTTC

v_gene: TRBV20-1
d_gene: .
j_gene: TRBJ2-3
abundance: .
CDR3aa: CSAPKSPTDTQYF
CDR3nt: TGCAGTGCCCCGAAATCCCCCACAGATACGCAGTATTTT

v_gene: TRBV20-1
d_gene: .
j_gene: TRBJ2-7
abundance: few
CDR3aa: CSARDRRGPYEQYF
CDR3nt: TGCAGTGCTAGAGATCGGAGAGGGCCCTACGAGCAGTACTTC

v_gene: TRBV4-2
d_gene: TRBD1
j_gene: TRBJ1-2
abundance: .
CDR3aa: CASSQGTGNNYGYTF
CDR3nt: TGTGCCAGCAGCCAAGGGACAGGGAATAACTATGGCTACACCTTC

v_gene: TRBV18
d_gene: .
j_gene: TRBJ2-2
abundance: .
CDR3aa: CASSEVWHRGELFF
CDR3nt: TGTGCCAGCTCAGAGGTCTGGCATCGAGGGGAGCTGTTTTTT

v_gene: TRBV3-1
d_gene: .
j_gene: TRBJ2-4
abundance: .
CDR3aa: CASSPIQGPGNIQYF
CDR3nt: TGTGCCAGCAGCCCGATCCAGGGTCCCGGAAACATTCAGTACTTC

v_gene: TRBV5-1
d_gene: TRBD1
j_gene: TRBJ2-7
abundance: .
CDR3aa: CASSLGVRGPGEQYF
CDR3nt: TGCGCCAGCAGCTTGGGAGTCAGGGGGCCGGGAGAGCAGTACTTC

v_gene: TRBV20-1
d_gene: .
j_gene: TRBJ2-5
abundance: .
CDR3aa: CSARSSFGGTQYF
CDR3nt: TGCAGTGCCAGGTCCTCCTTCGGGGGGACCCAGTACTTC

v_gene: TRBV7-9
d_gene: .
j_gene: TRBJ2-5
abundance: few
CDR3aa: CASSARIPGAQYF
CDR3nt: TGTGCCAGCAGCGCCCGGATACCCGGGGCCCAGTACTTC

v_gene: TRBV9
d_gene: .
j_gene: TRBJ2-1
abundance: .
CDR3aa: CASSVAGVSYNEQFF
CDR3nt: TGTGCCAGCAGCGTAGCTGGAGTATCCTACAATGAGCAGTTCTTC

v_gene: TRBV12-3/TRBV12-4
d_gene: .
j_gene: TRBJ1-2
abundance: few
CDR3aa: CASSFQRGALDGYTF
CDR3nt: TGTGCCAGCAGTTTCCAGCGCGGCGCCCTAGATGGCTACACCTTC

v_gene: TRBV7-2
d_gene: .
j_gene: TRBJ2-5
abundance: .
CDR3aa: CASRGTGMSEETQYF
CDR3nt: TGTGCCAGCAGGGGGACGGGGATGAGCGAAGAGACCCAGTACTTC